The next 3 T cell receptor beta chains were all read from a single sample in a study of blood T cell repertoires in COVID-19 (dated by TCRdb to about 2020). The receptor library was made with the immunoSEQ multiplex PCR assay. As stored in TCRdb, this immuneACCESS dataset retains in-frame rearrangements with V and J assigned. A fraction of the clones does not appear; measured against another copy, unresolved V genes explain less than half of the discrepancy, and the remainder lacks a known reason. The sample table contains 200,000 or so clones; only one count was recorded for around 84% of them. Of the sample, 6.5% to 9% falls within the top ten clones. The specimen was PBMCs or T cells enriched from blood (not recorded which). These TCRs come from a woman between 40 and 50 years old with acute COVID-19.

CDR3: CASSLGGQGADHYGYTF. In DNA, the CDR3 is TGTGCCAGCAGCTTAGGAGGACAGGGGGCCGATCACTATGGCTACACCTTC. This chain links TRBV7-9 with TRBJ1-2; 11 bases are shared with TRBD1. The V gene end was trimmed by 1 base and the J gene end by 3 bases; junction bases not matched to a gene: 7. The germline gives CDR1 SEHNR, CDR2 FQNEAQ (reference sequence). This CDR3 is 17 amino acids long.

This clone was counted a few times. V is TRBV7-3 and J is TRBJ2-1; tentatively, D is TRBD2 (7 bases). From germline, CDR1 is SGHTA and CDR2 FQGTGA. V gave up 2 bases and J gave up 1 base, with 12 bases separating them. The CDR3 contains 16 residues. CDR3 coding DNA: TGTGCCAGCAGCTTAGGGGGGGGCGGATCCTACAATGAGCAGTTCTTC. Translation gives CASSLGGGGSYNEQFF.

This sequence joins TRBV7-8 and TRBJ1-3; TRBD1 matches at 7 bases. This CDR3 is built from 17 residues. V was pared by 5 bases and J by 1 base, with 11 bases of the junction left unmatched. From germline, CDR1 is SGHVS and CDR2 FQNEAQ. The CDR3 nucleotides read TGTGCCAGCAGCGTTAAAACAGGGGTAGGGTCTGGAAACACCATATATTTT. Its protein product is CASSVKTGVGSGNTIYF.